This is a list of T cell receptor beta chains from one sample in a study of T cells in Graves' hyperthyroidism and ophthalmopathy. Each CDR3 protein gets one entry after TCRdb re-called the multiplex PCR reads with MiXCR. There are around 420,000 distinct CDR3 sequences in the sample; 15% to 18% occur only once, and 7.5% to 8% lies in the top ten. The sequenced sample consisted of blood. All receptors derive from a woman aged 18-29 years with Graves' hyperthyroidism. The CDR3 runs from the conserved cysteine through the conserved F or W. Fields, in order: CDR3 protein, CDR3 DNA, D gene, clone size, CDR3 length, V gene, J gene. D genes are given only for firm matches. A clone size is listed for some rows: how often the clone was seen (once, few, many), or a class if it is expanded.

CASSDRSSGSMSDTQYF	TGTGCCAGCAGTGATAGGAGCAGCGGGAGTATGTCAGATACGCAGTATTTT	TRBD2	few	17	TRBV6-1	TRBJ2-3
CSARQGDDYGYTF	TGCAGTGCACGACAGGGGGATGACTATGGCTACACCTTC	TRBD1	many	13	TRBV20-1	TRBJ1-2
CASSPPNSGANVLTF	TGTGCCAGCAGCCCCCCCAACTCTGGGGCCAACGTCCTGACTTTC	NA	NA	15	TRBV3-1	TRBJ2-6
CASTRDRFSNQPQHF	TGTGCCAGCACCCGGGACAGGTTTAGCAATCAGCCCCAGCATTTT	TRBD1	many	15	TRBV6-1	TRBJ1-5
CASSVPGTGPRETQYF	TGTGCCAGCAGCGTCCCAGGGACAGGGCCTCGGGAGACCCAGTACTTC	TRBD1	NA	16	TRBV9	TRBJ2-5
CSASSRGAGYTF	TGCAGTGCTAGCTCCCGGGGGGCTGGCTACACCTTC	NA	many	12	TRBV20-1	TRBJ1-2
CASSLDGRGEQFF	TGTGCCAGCAGCTTAGATGGTAGGGGTGAGCAGTTCTTC	NA	many	13	TRBV11-3	TRBJ2-1
CASSRLGQGYEQYF	TGTGCCAGCAGCCGACTTGGACAGGGCTACGAGCAGTACTTC	TRBD1	many	14	TRBV3-1	TRBJ2-7
CASSIGDIRPAFF	TGTGCCAGTAGTATAGGTGACATTAGGCCAGCTTTCTTT	NA	few	13	TRBV19	TRBJ1-1
CASSSRTGDSGNTIYF	TGTGCCAGCAGCTCCCGGACAGGGGACTCTGGAAACACCATATATTTT	TRBD1	NA	16	TRBV7-9	TRBJ1-3
CASSSGQGVGEAFF	TGCGCCAGCAGCTCGGGACAGGGGGTGGGTGAAGCTTTCTTT	TRBD1	many	14	TRBV5-1	TRBJ1-1
CAWSSGGFGEKLFF	TGTGCCTGGTCCTCAGGGGGCTTTGGAGAAAAACTGTTTTTT	TRBD1	few	14	TRBV30	TRBJ1-4
CASSFRDPGMGTNEKLFF	TGTGCCAGCAGCTTCCGGGACCCAGGGATGGGAACTAATGAAAAACTGTTTTTT	NA	many	18	TRBV5-6	TRBJ1-4
CASSLAGGHQPQHF	TGTGCCAGCAGCTTAGCAGGGGGACATCAGCCCCAGCATTTT	NA	many	14	TRBV7-9	TRBJ1-5
CASSFGGQSNYGYTF	TGTGCCAGCAGCTTTGGAGGACAGTCTAACTATGGCTACACCTTC	NA	many	15	TRBV5-5	TRBJ1-2
CASRPRGAGYNEQFF	TGTGCCAGCAGACCCCGAGGAGCGGGGTACAATGAGCAGTTCTTC	TRBD2	many	15	TRBV6-1	TRBJ2-1
CASSLAQEAGYTREQYF	TGCGCCAGCAGCTTGGCCCAAGAAGCGGGTTATACGAGGGAGCAGTACTTC	NA	many	17	TRBV5-1	TRBJ2-7
CATAQTPGLAVNNEQFF	TGTGCCACAGCCCAGACACCGGGACTAGCGGTAAACAATGAGCAGTTCTTC	TRBD2	many	17	TRBV6-1	TRBJ2-1
CASSELAGDPSYEQYF	TGCGCCAGCAGCGAACTAGCGGGGGACCCCTCCTACGAGCAGTACTTC	TRBD2	many	16	TRBV5-1	TRBJ2-7
CSASGAAAEQFF	TGCAGTGCTAGCGGGGCCGCGGCGGAGCAGTTCTTC	NA	few	12	TRBV20-1	TRBJ2-1
CASSLQGTGRGYEQYF	TGTGCCAGCAGTCTACAAGGGACTGGAAGAGGGTACGAGCAGTACTTC	NA	many	16	TRBV12-3/TRBV12-4	TRBJ2-7
CASSQEGRRRDTEAFF	TGTGCCAGCAGCCAAGAAGGTAGGAGGCGGGACACTGAAGCTTTCTTT	NA	many	16	TRBV3-1	TRBJ1-1
CASSLETGASYEQYF	TGTGCCAGCAGCTTAGAGACAGGGGCCTCCTACGAGCAGTACTTC	TRBD1	many	15	TRBV11-2	TRBJ2-7
CSVERTGGSNYGYTF	TGCAGCGTTGAGAGGACAGGGGGAAGTAACTATGGCTACACCTTC	TRBD1	few	15	TRBV29-1	TRBJ1-2
CASRQGAEETQYF	TGTGCCAGCAGACAGGGGGCTGAAGAGACCCAGTACTTC	TRBD1	NA	13	TRBV6-1	TRBJ2-5
CASSLLTSGPYNEQFF	TGTGCCAGCAGTTTATTGACTAGCGGGCCTTACAATGAGCAGTTCTTC	TRBD2	NA	16	TRBV27	TRBJ2-1
CASTRGQGNTGELFF	TGTGCCAGCACGAGGGGACAGGGGAACACCGGGGAGCTGTTTTTT	TRBD1	NA	15	TRBV27	TRBJ2-2
CASSLGLGRGSGHYGYTF	TGTGCCAGCAGCTTAGGTCTGGGTCGGGGATCGGGGCACTATGGCTACACCTTC	NA	many	18	TRBV7-2	TRBJ1-2
CSARDYRGLREKLFF	TGCAGTGCTAGAGACTATCGGGGGCTTCGAGAAAAACTGTTTTTT	NA	many	15	TRBV20-1	TRBJ1-4
CASSGDSGRARNEQFF	TGTGCCAGCAGCGGCGATAGCGGGAGGGCCAGAAATGAGCAGTTCTTC	TRBD2	many	16	TRBV9	TRBJ2-1
CASSPEVGDNEQFF	TGTGCCAGCAGTCCCGAGGTAGGGGACAATGAGCAGTTCTTC	NA	many	14	TRBV12-3/TRBV12-4	TRBJ2-1
CASSFPGEGYEQFF	TGTGCCAGCAGCTTTCCAGGGGAGGGGTATGAGCAGTTCTTC	NA	NA	14	TRBV7-2	TRBJ2-1
CASSLNPDRGGETQYF	TGTGCCAGCAGCCTCAACCCGGACAGGGGAGGCGAGACCCAGTACTTC	TRBD1	many	16	TRBV4-2	TRBJ2-5
CASSLGPPGDNEQFF	TGTGCCAGCAGCTTGGGCCCTCCGGGAGACAATGAGCAGTTCTTC	NA	many	15	TRBV7-3	TRBJ2-1
CASSSPGGGEWQYF	TGTGCCAGCAGTTCACCTGGCGGAGGGGAGTGGCAGTACTTC	NA	many	14	TRBV28	TRBJ2-7
CASSFGSGTLYEQYF	TGTGCCAGCAGCTTTGGAAGCGGGACCCTCTACGAGCAGTACTTC	TRBD2	many	15	TRBV11-3	TRBJ2-7
CASSYLTDYEQYF	TGTGCCAGCAGTTACTTGACGGATTACGAGCAGTACTTC	NA	many	13	TRBV6-2/TRBV6-3	TRBJ2-7
CASSLPDTSGANVLTF	TGCGCCAGCAGCTTACCTGACACGTCTGGGGCCAACGTCCTGACTTTC	NA	many	16	TRBV5-1	TRBJ2-6
CATSDPAAKGETQYF	TGTGCCACCAGTGATCCGGCCGCTAAGGGAGAGACCCAGTACTTC	NA	many	15	TRBV24-1	TRBJ2-5
CASSFLGVGRYEQYF	TGTGCCAGCAGTTTTCTCGGTGTGGGCCGGTACGAGCAGTACTTC	NA	many	15	TRBV12-3/TRBV12-4	TRBJ2-7
CASRGDRGVYGYTF	TGTGCCAGCAGAGGTGACAGGGGCGTCTATGGCTACACCTTC	TRBD1	many	14	TRBV2	TRBJ1-2
CASSVGGVQETQYF	TGTGCCAGCAGCGTAGGGGGGGTGCAAGAGACCCAGTACTTC	NA	many	14	TRBV9	TRBJ2-5
CASSRVARDNEQFF	TGTGCCAGCAGCCGGGTAGCGAGGGACAATGAGCAGTTCTTC	NA	many	14	TRBV7-8	TRBJ2-1
CASAYRDGTEAFF	TGTGCCAGCGCCTACAGGGATGGGACTGAAGCTTTCTTT	NA	many	13	TRBV2	TRBJ1-1
CASSFITNYGYTF	TGTGCCAGCAGTTTTATAACTAACTATGGCTACACCTTC	NA	many	13	TRBV12-3/TRBV12-4	TRBJ1-2